The clone carrying this TCR beta chain was picked up many times. Its antigen remains unknown. It was with a sample-barcoded 5' primer and a J-beta primer mix that a second PCR of about 7 to 12 cycles was run. Every cDNA molecule carried a tag from a template-switch adaptor bearing 12 random nucleotides. Each CDR3 protein is one row after TCRdb ran MiXCR on the 5' RACE reads. The sample shows 1.5 million to 1.8 million distinct CDR3 sequences, 40% to 45% of them seen only once. These data belong to a study of blood T cells in healthy people across ages. Study conclusions and caveats: Per-million-T-cell TCR beta diversity fell roughly linearly with age.

In germline, CDR1 is DFQATT, CDR2 SNEGSKA (reference sequence). Trimming removed 0 bases at V and 2 bases at J, with 11 bases between. The CDR3 is 14 amino acids. Each sample used at least 6 million PBMCs. Extraction yielded at least 6 micrograms of total RNA per sample. This TCR was recovered from a woman between 18 and 29 years old in good health. The sequencing sample was made of blood. The chain has TRBV20-1 and TRBJ2-7; D ambiguous. The CDR3 bases are TGCAGTGCTAGAGATCGGGCTGTCACCTACGAGCAGTACTTC. Its translation: CSARDRAVTYEQYF.